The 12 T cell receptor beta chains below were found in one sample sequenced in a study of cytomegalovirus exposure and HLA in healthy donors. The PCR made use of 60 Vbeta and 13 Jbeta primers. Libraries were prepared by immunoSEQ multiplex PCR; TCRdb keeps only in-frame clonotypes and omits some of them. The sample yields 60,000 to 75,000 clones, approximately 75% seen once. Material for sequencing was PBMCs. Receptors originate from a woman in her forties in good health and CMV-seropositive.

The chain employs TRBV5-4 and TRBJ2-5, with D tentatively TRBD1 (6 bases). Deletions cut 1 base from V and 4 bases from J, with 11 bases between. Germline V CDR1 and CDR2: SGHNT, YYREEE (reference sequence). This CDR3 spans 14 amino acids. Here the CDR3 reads CASSLTGLGETQYF. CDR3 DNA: TGTGCCAGCAGCTTGACAGGGTTGGGAGAGACCCAGTACTTC.

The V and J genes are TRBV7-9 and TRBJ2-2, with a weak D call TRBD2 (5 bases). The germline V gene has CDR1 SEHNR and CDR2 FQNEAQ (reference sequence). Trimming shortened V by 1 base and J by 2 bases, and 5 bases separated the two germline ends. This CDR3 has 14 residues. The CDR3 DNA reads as TGTGCCAGCAGCTTAGGGACTAACACCGGGGAGCTGTTTTTT. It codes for CASSLGTNTGELFF.

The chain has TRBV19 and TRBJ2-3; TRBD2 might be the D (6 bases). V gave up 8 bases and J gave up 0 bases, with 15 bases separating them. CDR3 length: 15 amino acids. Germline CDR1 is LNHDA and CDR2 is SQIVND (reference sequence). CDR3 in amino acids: CASVPGGASTDTQYF. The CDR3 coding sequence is TGTGCCAGTGTCCCGGGCGGGGCTAGCACAGATACGCAGTATTTT.

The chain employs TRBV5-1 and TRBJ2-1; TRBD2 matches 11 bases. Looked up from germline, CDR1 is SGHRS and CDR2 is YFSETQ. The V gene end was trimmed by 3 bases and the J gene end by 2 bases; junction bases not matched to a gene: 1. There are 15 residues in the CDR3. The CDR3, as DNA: TGCGCCAGCAGCTCTAGCGGGGGGACCTACAATGAGCAGTTCTTC. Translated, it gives CASSSSGGTYNEQFF.

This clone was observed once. The CDR3 sequence is CASSPRDRVLETQYF. The CDR3 DNA reads as TGTGCCAGCAGCCCCCGGGACAGGGTTTTAGAGACCCAGTACTTC. The chain recombines TRBV5-4 with TRBJ2-5; 9 bases are shared with TRBD1. This CDR3 comprises 15 residues. Trimming at V came to 4 bases and at J to 4 bases, leaving 8 bases not matched to a gene. Germline loops: CDR1 SGHNT, CDR2 YYREEE (reference sequence).

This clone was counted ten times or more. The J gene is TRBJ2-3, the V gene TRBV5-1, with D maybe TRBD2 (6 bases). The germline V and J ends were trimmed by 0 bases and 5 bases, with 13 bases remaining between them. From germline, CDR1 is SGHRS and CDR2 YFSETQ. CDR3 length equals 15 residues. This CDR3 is CASSLEASEGDTQYF. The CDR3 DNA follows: TGCGCCAGCAGCTTGGAGGCTAGCGAGGGAGATACGCAGTATTTT.

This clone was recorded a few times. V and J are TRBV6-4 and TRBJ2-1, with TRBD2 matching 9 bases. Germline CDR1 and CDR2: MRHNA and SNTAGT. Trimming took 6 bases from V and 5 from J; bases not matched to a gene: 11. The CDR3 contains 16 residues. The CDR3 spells CASSDTAGGYNNEQFF. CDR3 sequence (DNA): TGTGCCAGCAGCGACACAGCGGGGGGATACAACAATGAGCAGTTCTTC.

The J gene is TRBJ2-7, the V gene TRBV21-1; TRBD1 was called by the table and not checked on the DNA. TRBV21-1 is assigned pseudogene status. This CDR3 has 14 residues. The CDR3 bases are TGTGCCAGCAGCAAAGGGGACAGCTCCTACGAGCAGTACTTC. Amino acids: CASSKGDSSYEQYF.

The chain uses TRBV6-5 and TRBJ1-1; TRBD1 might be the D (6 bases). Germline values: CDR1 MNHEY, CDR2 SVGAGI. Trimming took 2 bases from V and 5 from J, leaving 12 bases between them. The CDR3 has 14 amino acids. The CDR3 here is CASSYGGARTEAFF. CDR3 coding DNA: TGTGCCAGCAGTTACGGGGGGGCGAGAACTGAAGCTTTCTTT.

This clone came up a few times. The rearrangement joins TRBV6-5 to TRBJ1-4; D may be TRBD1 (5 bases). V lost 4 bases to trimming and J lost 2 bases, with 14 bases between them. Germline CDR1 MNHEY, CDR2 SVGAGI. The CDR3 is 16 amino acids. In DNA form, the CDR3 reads TGTGCCAGCAGTTTTTCAGGGTTCCAGACTAATGAAAAACTGTTTTTT. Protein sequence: CASSFSGFQTNEKLFF.

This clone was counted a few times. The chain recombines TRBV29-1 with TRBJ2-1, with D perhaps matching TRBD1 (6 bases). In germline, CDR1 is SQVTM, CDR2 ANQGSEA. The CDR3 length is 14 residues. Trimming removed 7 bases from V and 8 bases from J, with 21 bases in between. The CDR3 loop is CSASRGPADDEQFF. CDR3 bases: TGCAGCGCTTCCAGGGGTCCCGCTGACGATGAGCAGTTCTTC.

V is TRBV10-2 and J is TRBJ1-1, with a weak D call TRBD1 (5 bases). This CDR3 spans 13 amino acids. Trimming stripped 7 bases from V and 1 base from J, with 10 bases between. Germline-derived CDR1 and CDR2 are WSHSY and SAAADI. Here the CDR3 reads CASKQERNTEAFF. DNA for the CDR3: TGCGCCAGCAAACAGGAACGGAACACTGAAGCTTTCTTT.